The entry that follows covers one T cell receptor beta chain sequence. This record comes from a study of human T cells and chemical hapten exposure. Study-wide context: Sensitization used 2% DPC on roughly 2 cm by roughly 2 cm upper inner arm skin.

Time point described: patch test 1, 2 weeks after DPC sensitization. Treatment noted: therapeutic diphenylcyclopropenone sensitization with weekly scalp DPC. V was shortened by 4 bases and J by 7 bases, with 19 bases between the two germline ends. The CDR3 has 15 residues. Germline CDR1 SGHTA, CDR2 FQGNSA. TCRdb re-analysed the RACE reads in MiXCR, keeping a single row per CDR3 protein. This table has approximately 350,000 distinct CDR3 sequences, around 7% appearing once. The clonotype comes from a woman between 18 and 30 years old with alopecia areata. Some clones in this sample may be carry-over from other donors' samples. V usage is TRBV7-2 and J usage is TRBJ1-1, with TRBD1 as a possible D gene (5 bases). Sequenced here: whole blood, sampled in connection with sensitization to the hapten diphenylcyclopropenone (DPC). The DNA for the CDR3 is TGTGCCAGCAGCTCCCAGGGAGGGGCAATAGATGAAGCTTTCTTT. This gives the protein CASSSQGGAIDEAFF.